Listed below are T cell receptor beta chains from one sample, sequenced in a study of read filtering for tumor transcriptome and immune sequencing. TCRdb recomputed calls from the reads with MiXCR, one row per CDR3 protein. The sample consists of 94,000 or so distinct CDR3 sequences, 9% to 15% of them appearing once. The sequenced sample consisted of a population of CD138-negative cells sorted from bone marrow. Receptors originate from a donor aged 40 or older with multiple myeloma. CDR3s include the opening cysteine and the closing phenylalanine or tryptophan. D genes are given only for firm matches. The size of a clone is reported for some rows only, either as once, few or many, or as a class for expanded clones.

size: many; J: TRBJ2-3; D: NA; V: TRBV12-3/TRBV12-4; DNA: TGTGCCAGCAGTTCCCCCAGGGTCAGCGGGCAGTATTTT; CDR3: CASSSPRVSGQYF
size: many; J: TRBJ2-5; D: NA; V: TRBV6-1; DNA: TGTGCCAGCCTAAAAGGAGGACAAGAGACCCAGTACTTC; CDR3: CASLKGGQETQYF
size: many; J: TRBJ2-2; D: TRBD2; V: TRBV2; DNA: TGTGCCAGCAGATTACCGGGACTAGCCGTTGGCGGGGAGCTGTTTTTT; CDR3: CASRLPGLAVGGELFF
size: few; J: TRBJ2-5; D: TRBD2; V: TRBV5-1; DNA: TGCGCCAGCAGCCTAGGACTAGTGGGCAGCCAAGAGACCCAGTACTTC; CDR3: CASSLGLVGSQETQYF
size: many; J: TRBJ2-5; D: NA; V: TRBV7-9; DNA: TGTGCCAGCATTAACACATGGGGAGAGACCCAGTACTTC; CDR3: CASINTWGETQYF
size: many; J: TRBJ2-7; D: TRBD2; V: TRBV5-6; DNA: TGTGCCAGCAGCTTGAGGACGGGACTAGTTCAGCAGTACTTC; CDR3: CASSLRTGLVQQYF
size: many; J: TRBJ2-1; D: NA; V: TRBV19; DNA: TGTGCCAGTAGTATAGGTCCTCCTATATACTACAATGAGCAGTTCTTC; CDR3: CASSIGPPIYYNEQFF
size: NA; J: TRBJ2-1; D: TRBD2; V: TRBV6-6; DNA: TGTGGCAGCAGTTCCCCGACTAGCTCTCCTGAGCAGTTCTTC; CDR3: CGSSSPTSSPEQFF
size: many; J: TRBJ1-1; D: TRBD1; V: TRBV19; DNA: TGTGCCAGTATGATGGCCCGACAGGGGAGGGATGAAGCTTTCTTT; CDR3: CASMMARQGRDEAFF
size: NA; J: TRBJ2-1; D: NA; V: TRBV29-1; DNA: TGCAGCGCCGTGGACTCTTTTCCTACAACTGAGCAGTTCTTC; CDR3: CSAVDSFPTTEQFF
size: many; J: TRBJ2-3; D: TRBD2; V: TRBV9; DNA: TGTGCCAGCAGCTTACTTACTAGCGGGAGAATGGTGGCAGATACGCAGTATTTT; CDR3: CASSLLTSGRMVADTQYF
size: NA; J: TRBJ2-5; D: TRBD1; V: TRBV7-9; DNA: TGTGCCAGCAGCCCCGGGACAGGGAAAGAGACCCAGTACTTC; CDR3: CASSPGTGKETQYF
size: many; J: TRBJ2-2; D: NA; V: TRBV6-5; DNA: TGTGCCAGCAGTTCGTTACTACTCGCGAACACCGGGGAGCTGTTTTTT; CDR3: CASSSLLLANTGELFF
size: many; J: TRBJ1-4; D: TRBD1; V: TRBV7-2; DNA: TGTGCCAGCAGCAACCGACAGGGTGAAAAACTGTTTTTT; CDR3: CASSNRQGEKLFF
size: many; J: TRBJ1-1; D: NA; V: TRBV20-1; DNA: TGCAGTGCTAGAGATCCGAGACATAGGAACACTGAAGCTTTCTTT; CDR3: CSARDPRHRNTEAFF
size: many; J: TRBJ1-5; D: NA; V: TRBV3-1; DNA: TGTGCCAGCAGCCAAGATAGTAGTCAGCCCCAGCATTTT; CDR3: CASSQDSSQPQHF
size: many; J: TRBJ2-7; D: TRBD2; V: TRBV7-2; DNA: TGTGCCAGCAGCTTAGTGGCGGTCGGGGACTATTCCTACGAGCAGTACTTC; CDR3: CASSLVAVGDYSYEQYF
size: once; J: TRBJ2-1; D: TRBD2; V: TRBV7-2; DNA: TGTGCCTGCAGCCGGCGGGAGGCGGGGGCCTACAAGGAGCAGTTCTTC; CDR3: CACSRREAGAYKEQFF
size: many; J: TRBJ1-1; D: TRBD1; V: TRBV2; DNA: TGTGCCAGCAGTTCCGGGACAGGGCGGACTGAAGCTTTCTTT; CDR3: CASSSGTGRTEAFF
size: medium-sized; J: TRBJ2-1; D: TRBD2; V: TRBV7-2; DNA: TGTGCCAGCAGCTCCGGACTAGGCTACAATGAGCAGTTCTTC; CDR3: CASSSGLGYNEQFF
size: few; J: TRBJ2-3; D: NA; V: TRBV15; DNA: TGTGCCACCAGCCGCGGGACTTCGGGCACAGATACGCAGTATTTT; CDR3: CATSRGTSGTDTQYF
size: few; J: TRBJ2-7; D: NA; V: TRBV3-1; DNA: TGTGCCAGCAGCCCCGGGACAAGGAACGAGCAGTACTTC; CDR3: CASSPGTRNEQYF
size: many; J: TRBJ2-1; D: TRBD2; V: TRBV24-1; DNA: TGTGCCACCAGTGGCGGGAGCTACAATGAGCAGTTCTTC; CDR3: CATSGGSYNEQFF
size: NA; J: TRBJ2-7; D: NA; V: TRBV15; DNA: TGTGCCACCAGCAGAAAGTTGGGCGTAACCTACGAGCAGTACTTC; CDR3: CATSRKLGVTYEQYF
size: many; J: TRBJ2-2; D: NA; V: TRBV5-1; DNA: TGCGCCAGCAGCCCGGGCCATCAACCGGGGGAGCTGTTTTTT; CDR3: CASSPGHQPGELFF
size: many; J: TRBJ2-1; D: NA; V: TRBV12-3/TRBV12-4; DNA: TGTGCCAGCAGTTATGGGGACAATGAGCAGTTCTTC; CDR3: CASSYGDNEQFF
size: few; J: TRBJ2-6; D: NA; V: TRBV5-1; DNA: TGCGCCAGCAGCTTGGGGCGACGGGGGGCCAACGTCCTGACTTTC; CDR3: CASSLGRRGANVLTF